Listed below are T cell receptor beta chains from one sample, sequenced in a study of molecular identifiers for immune sequencing clone quantification. TCRdb analysed the PCR reads with MiXCR anew, one entry per CDR3 protein. This sample has about 640,000 distinct CDR3 sequences; about 20% occur once, and the top ten carry roughly 0.83%. Sequencing was performed on naive CD8+ T cells from blood, with Jurkat cell RNA spiked in. All receptors derive from a human donor in good health. Some libraries in this study had Jurkat cell RNA spiked in. Both conserved end residues are part of each CDR3. Fields, in order: CDR3 DNA, CDR3 protein, D gene, clone size, J gene, V gene. D genes are given only for firm matches. Clone size is not always given. Where it is, it says once, few, many or a class for expanded clones.

TGTGCCAGCAGCCCGACAGGGGCAGTCGGCGAGCAGTACTTC	CASSPTGAVGEQYF	TRBD1	many	TRBJ2-7	TRBV12-3/TRBV12-4
TGTGCCAGCAGTTCCCACCGATGGGACAGGGAGAACGCCGGGGAGCTGTTTTTT	CASSSHRWDRENAGELFF	TRBD1	few	TRBJ2-2	TRBV28
TGTGCCAGCAGCCGCCTTAGGGTCGAACTACAAGAGACCCAGTACTTC	CASSRLRVELQETQYF	.	many	TRBJ2-5	TRBV7-6
TGTGCCAGCAGCCCCAGGTCCGGGACAGGGGCTGGCTACACCTTC	CASSPRSGTGAGYTF	TRBD1	many	TRBJ1-2	TRBV9
TGTGCCAGCAGCTTTCCCGGGACAGGGCACTACGAGCAGTACTTC	CASSFPGTGHYEQYF	TRBD1	many	TRBJ2-7	TRBV5-6
TGTGCCAGCAGCTTAGTAGGGGCACCGGCCGGGGAGCTGTTTTTT	CASSLVGAPAGELFF	.	.	TRBJ2-2	TRBV11-2
TGTGCCAGCAGTTTTTCGGATTCCTACGAGCAGTACTTC	CASSFSDSYEQYF	.	.	TRBJ2-7	TRBV28
TGTGCCAGCAGTGGTGGCGGGGGCCCCCGCACAGATACGCAGTATTTT	CASSGGGGPRTDTQYF	.	many	TRBJ2-3	TRBV6-6
TGTGCCAGCAGCGCCGGGACTAGCGGGGAAAATGAGCAGTTCTTC	CASSAGTSGENEQFF	TRBD2	few	TRBJ2-1	TRBV9
TGTGCCAGCAACAAGAGACAGAGCCAAGAGACCCAGTACTTC	CASNKRQSQETQYF	.	few	TRBJ2-5	TRBV6-2/TRBV6-3
TGTGCCAGCAGCTCTCCACAGGGCTCCCCTTCCTACGAGCAGTACTTC	CASSSPQGSPSYEQYF	.	.	TRBJ2-7	TRBV6-6
TGTGCCAGCAGCTTAGAGGGTCTGCTAGCCAAAAACATTCAGTACTTC	CASSLEGLLAKNIQYF	.	many	TRBJ2-4	TRBV7-2
TGTGCCAGCAGCTTTCCGGGGATTCAGCCCCAGCATTTT	CASSFPGIQPQHF	.	many	TRBJ1-5	TRBV7-9
TGTGCCACCAGCCCAGAACCAGGGGAGGCTAATGAAAAACTGTTTTTT	CATSPEPGEANEKLFF	.	many	TRBJ1-4	TRBV15
TGTGCCAGCAGTTACGGTGGGGAGCGGGACAATTACGAGCAGTACTTC	CASSYGGERDNYEQYF	.	few	TRBJ2-7	TRBV6-8
TGCAGTGCTAGAGACTTCCCCTCGACAAGTTACGGGCAGTACTTC	CSARDFPSTSYGQYF	.	.	TRBJ2-7	TRBV20-1
TGTGCCAGCAGCTTAAGCGATTATAGCAATCAGCCCCAGCATTTT	CASSLSDYSNQPQHF	.	many	TRBJ1-5	TRBV7-2